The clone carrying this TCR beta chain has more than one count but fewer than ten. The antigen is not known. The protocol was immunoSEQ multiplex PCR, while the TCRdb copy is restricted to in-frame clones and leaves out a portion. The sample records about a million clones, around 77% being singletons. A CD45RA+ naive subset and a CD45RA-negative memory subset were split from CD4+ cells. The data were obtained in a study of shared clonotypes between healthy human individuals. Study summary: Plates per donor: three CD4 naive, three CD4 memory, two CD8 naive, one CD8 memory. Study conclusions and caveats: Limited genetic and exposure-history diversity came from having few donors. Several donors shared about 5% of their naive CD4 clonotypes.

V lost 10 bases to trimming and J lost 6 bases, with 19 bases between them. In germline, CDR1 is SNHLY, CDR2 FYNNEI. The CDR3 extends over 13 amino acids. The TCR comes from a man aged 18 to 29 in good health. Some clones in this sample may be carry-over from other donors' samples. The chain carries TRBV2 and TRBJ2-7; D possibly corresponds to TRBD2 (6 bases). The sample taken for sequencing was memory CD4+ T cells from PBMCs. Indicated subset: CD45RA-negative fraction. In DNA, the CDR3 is TGTGCCATCACTATCGGGGTCGGGGGCGAGCAGTACTTC. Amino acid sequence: CAITIGVGGEQYF.